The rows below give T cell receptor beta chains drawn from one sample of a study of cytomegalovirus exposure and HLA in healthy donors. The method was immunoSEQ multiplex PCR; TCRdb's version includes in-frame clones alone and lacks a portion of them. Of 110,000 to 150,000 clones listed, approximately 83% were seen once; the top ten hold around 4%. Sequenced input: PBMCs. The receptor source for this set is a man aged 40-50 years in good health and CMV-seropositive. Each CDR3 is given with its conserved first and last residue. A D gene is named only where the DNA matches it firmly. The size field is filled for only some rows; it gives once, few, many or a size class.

CDR3nt: TGCGCCAGCCACGTGAGGGCAGAGACCCAGTACTTC
CDR3aa: CASHVRAETQYF
d_gene: NA
j_gene: TRBJ2-5
v_gene: TRBV5-1
abundance: NA

CDR3nt: TGTGCCAGCAGGGACAGGGTAGCCGGGGAGCTGTTTTTT
CDR3aa: CASRDRVAGELFF
d_gene: TRBD1
j_gene: TRBJ2-2
v_gene: TRBV2
abundance: NA

CDR3nt: TGTGCCAGCAGCTTAGCGGAGGCGGAGACCCAGTACTTC
CDR3aa: CASSLAEAETQYF
d_gene: NA
j_gene: TRBJ2-5
v_gene: TRBV7-7
abundance: NA

CDR3nt: TGTGCCATCAGCCCCCCTCCAGGGGGACACAATGAGCAGTTCTTC
CDR3aa: CAISPPPGGHNEQFF
d_gene: TRBD1
j_gene: TRBJ2-1
v_gene: TRBV10-3
abundance: NA

CDR3nt: TGTGCCAGCAGAGCCACGGCGGAGGGCAATCAGCCCCAGCATTTT
CDR3aa: CASRATAEGNQPQHF
d_gene: NA
j_gene: TRBJ1-5
v_gene: TRBV6-1
abundance: NA

CDR3nt: TGCGCCAGCAGCCGAGATTCGCAGGGGACCTACTATGGCTACACCTTC
CDR3aa: CASSRDSQGTYYGYTF
d_gene: NA
j_gene: TRBJ1-2
v_gene: TRBV4-3
abundance: NA

CDR3nt: TGTGCCAGCAGAGGGCCCTTTGGGACTAGCGGGAGCGGGGAGACCCAGTACTTC
CDR3aa: CASRGPFGTSGSGETQYF
d_gene: TRBD2
j_gene: TRBJ2-5
v_gene: TRBV7-8
abundance: few

CDR3nt: TGCAGCGTTGGATCGGGTTCTAGCACAGATACGCAGTATTTT
CDR3aa: CSVGSGSSTDTQYF
d_gene: NA
j_gene: TRBJ2-3
v_gene: TRBV29-1
abundance: once

CDR3nt: TGTGCCAGCAGCTTAGCCGGGTCCAACTACAATGAGCAGTTCTTC
CDR3aa: CASSLAGSNYNEQFF
d_gene: NA
j_gene: TRBJ2-1
v_gene: TRBV13
abundance: NA

CDR3nt: TGCGCCAGCAGCTTGGGGCAGGGGAATGAAAAACTGTTTTTT
CDR3aa: CASSLGQGNEKLFF
d_gene: NA
j_gene: TRBJ1-4
v_gene: TRBV5-1
abundance: NA

CDR3nt: TGTGCCTGGAGTGTTGAGGCCTACGAGCAGTACTTC
CDR3aa: CAWSVEAYEQYF
d_gene: NA
j_gene: TRBJ2-7
v_gene: TRBV30
abundance: NA

CDR3nt: TGTGCCAGCGTTCTCGGGAGAGAGCAGTACTTC
CDR3aa: CASVLGREQYF
d_gene: NA
j_gene: TRBJ2-7
v_gene: TRBV6-6
abundance: NA

CDR3nt: TGTGCCAGCAGCTTAGATCGGGGGAGTTCCGGCTACACCTTC
CDR3aa: CASSLDRGSSGYTF
d_gene: NA
j_gene: TRBJ1-2
v_gene: TRBV11-2
abundance: NA

CDR3nt: TGCGCCAGCAGCCAAGGAGGGCTAGCGGGGGCAACTAGCACAGATACGCAGTATTTT
CDR3aa: CASSQGGLAGATSTDTQYF
d_gene: TRBD2
j_gene: TRBJ2-3
v_gene: TRBV4-1
abundance: NA

CDR3nt: TGTGCCTGGAGCGGGTCTGGGGGGGCCAAAAACATTCAGTACTTC
CDR3aa: CAWSGSGGAKNIQYF
d_gene: NA
j_gene: TRBJ2-4
v_gene: TRBV30
abundance: NA

CDR3nt: TGTGCCAGCAGCCCGGGACTAGCCGTGGCCGAGCAGTACTTC
CDR3aa: CASSPGLAVAEQYF
d_gene: TRBD2
j_gene: TRBJ2-7
v_gene: TRBV7-9
abundance: NA

CDR3nt: TGTGCCACCACACAGGGGGCAGGGGAGACCCAGTACTTC
CDR3aa: CATTQGAGETQYF
d_gene: TRBD1
j_gene: TRBJ2-5
v_gene: TRBV11-3
abundance: NA

CDR3nt: TGCGCCAGCAGCTTGTTCGGACAGGGAAGAGCCAAAAACATTCAGTACTTC
CDR3aa: CASSLFGQGRAKNIQYF
d_gene: TRBD1
j_gene: TRBJ2-4
v_gene: TRBV5-1
abundance: NA

CDR3nt: TGTGCCAGCTGGCGCGACAGGGGGCGTTCCTACGAGCAGTACTTC
CDR3aa: CASWRDRGRSYEQYF
d_gene: TRBD1
j_gene: TRBJ2-7
v_gene: TRBV11-2
abundance: NA

CDR3nt: TGTGCCAGCAGTGTCGTTAGGGGGGGGCGACCCTACGAGCAGTACTTC
CDR3aa: CASSVVRGGRPYEQYF
d_gene: NA
j_gene: TRBJ2-7
v_gene: TRBV27
abundance: NA

CDR3nt: TGTGCCATCAGTCCTGGAGCCCTTAATGAAAAACTGTTTTTT
CDR3aa: CAISPGALNEKLFF
d_gene: NA
j_gene: TRBJ1-4
v_gene: TRBV10-3
abundance: NA

CDR3nt: TGTGCCAGCAGCCCGGGGGGGCCGGGGGAGACCCAGTACTTC
CDR3aa: CASSPGGPGETQYF
d_gene: TRBD2
j_gene: TRBJ2-5
v_gene: TRBV7-9
abundance: few

CDR3nt: TGTGCCAGCAGCCCTGCGGGTCCTGGGGCCAACGTCCTGACTTTC
CDR3aa: CASSPAGPGANVLTF
d_gene: NA
j_gene: TRBJ2-6
v_gene: TRBV5-6
abundance: many

CDR3nt: TGTGCCAGCAGTTTTTCCGCAGTGTCTTATGGCTACACCTTC
CDR3aa: CASSFSAVSYGYTF
d_gene: NA
j_gene: TRBJ1-2
v_gene: TRBV28
abundance: NA

CDR3nt: TGTGCCAGCAGCTTCGGTAGTTGGGAGACCCAGTACTTC
CDR3aa: CASSFGSWETQYF
d_gene: NA
j_gene: TRBJ2-5
v_gene: TRBV5-6
abundance: NA

CDR3nt: TGCAGCGTTAGCGTCGCCTACGAGCAGTACTTC
CDR3aa: CSVSVAYEQYF
d_gene: NA
j_gene: TRBJ2-7
v_gene: TRBV29-1
abundance: NA

CDR3nt: TGTGCCAGCAGTTACAGGGGGCGTGCCGGGGAGCTGTTTTTT
CDR3aa: CASSYRGRAGELFF
d_gene: TRBD1
j_gene: TRBJ2-2
v_gene: TRBV27
abundance: NA

CDR3nt: TGCGCCAGCAGCCACGGGACAGGGCGAAGGGAGCTGTTTTTT
CDR3aa: CASSHGTGRRELFF
d_gene: TRBD1
j_gene: TRBJ2-2
v_gene: TRBV4-3
abundance: NA

CDR3nt: TGTGCCGGCAGTTTCGCGGTTACCTACGAGCAGTACTTC
CDR3aa: CAGSFAVTYEQYF
d_gene: NA
j_gene: TRBJ2-7
v_gene: TRBV27
abundance: NA

CDR3nt: TGTGCCAGCAGCACACAGGGGGCAACTAATGAAAAACTGTTTTTT
CDR3aa: CASSTQGATNEKLFF
d_gene: TRBD1
j_gene: TRBJ1-4
v_gene: TRBV13
abundance: NA

CDR3nt: TGTGCCAGCAGCTTAGTTGGCTTGCGGGGCCATAAGGACTATGGCTACACCTTC
CDR3aa: CASSLVGLRGHKDYGYTF
d_gene: NA
j_gene: TRBJ1-2
v_gene: TRBV7-8
abundance: NA

CDR3nt: TGTGCCAGCAGTAGGGACAGGGATGAAGCTTTCTTT
CDR3aa: CASSRDRDEAFF
d_gene: TRBD1
j_gene: TRBJ1-1
v_gene: TRBV6-1
abundance: NA

CDR3nt: TGTGCCAGTAACCCTCAACGGGCAGGCGCGGGGCCCCAGCATTTT
CDR3aa: CASNPQRAGAGPQHF
d_gene: NA
j_gene: TRBJ1-5
v_gene: TRBV19
abundance: once

CDR3nt: TGTGCCTGGAGTGTAACCGTTGGCAGACGTGTAAGCGGGAGGGCAAAAGAGACCCAGTACTTC
CDR3aa: CAWSVTVGRRVSGRAKETQYF
d_gene: TRBD2
j_gene: TRBJ2-5
v_gene: TRBV30
abundance: NA

CDR3nt: TGTGCCATCAGGGGACAGGGGGCTTCCTACGAGCAGTACTTC
CDR3aa: CAIRGQGASYEQYF
d_gene: TRBD1
j_gene: TRBJ2-7
v_gene: TRBV10-3
abundance: NA

CDR3nt: TGTGCCAGCAGCGCGAGGTGGGGGGGCACTGAAGCTTTCTTT
CDR3aa: CASSARWGGTEAFF
d_gene: NA
j_gene: TRBJ1-1
v_gene: TRBV9
abundance: NA

CDR3nt: TGTGCCAGCAGCTTGCTGACAGGGATCGGCTACGAGCAGTACTTC
CDR3aa: CASSLLTGIGYEQYF
d_gene: TRBD1
j_gene: TRBJ2-7
v_gene: TRBV5-6
abundance: NA

CDR3nt: TGTGCCAGCACCATATATATGTGGAGAAACTATGGCTACACCTTC
CDR3aa: CASTIYMWRNYGYTF
d_gene: NA
j_gene: TRBJ1-2
v_gene: TRBV7-2
abundance: NA

CDR3nt: TGTGCCAGCAGCATCGACATTAATAGCAATCAGCCCCAGCATTTT
CDR3aa: CASSIDINSNQPQHF
d_gene: NA
j_gene: TRBJ1-5
v_gene: TRBV7-2
abundance: NA

CDR3nt: TGCAGCCCTTTCAGTTTGGATACGCAGTATTTT
CDR3aa: CSPFSLDTQYF
d_gene: NA
j_gene: TRBJ2-3
v_gene: TRBV29-1
abundance: NA

CDR3nt: TGTGCCAGCAGGGAACGAACGGGCGGGGGGGCCTACAATGAGCAGTTCTTC
CDR3aa: CASRERTGGGAYNEQFF
d_gene: TRBD2
j_gene: TRBJ2-1
v_gene: TRBV7-9
abundance: NA

CDR3nt: TGTGCCAGCAGCTTGGGCGGGGGGGCCCGAGATACGCAGTATTTT
CDR3aa: CASSLGGGARDTQYF
d_gene: TRBD2
j_gene: TRBJ2-3
v_gene: TRBV5-4
abundance: NA

CDR3nt: TGTGCCAGCAGCTTAGCAGGGACTCTTAATGAAAAACTGTTTTTT
CDR3aa: CASSLAGTLNEKLFF
d_gene: NA
j_gene: TRBJ1-4
v_gene: TRBV7-9
abundance: NA

CDR3nt: TGTGCCAGTAGTAGCAGGTGGGTGGAGCGGGTCCTTACCTACAATGAGCAGTTCTTC
CDR3aa: CASSSRWVERVLTYNEQFF
d_gene: NA
j_gene: TRBJ2-1
v_gene: TRBV19
abundance: NA

CDR3nt: TGTGCCAGCAGTGGGGACAGGGTGCTTGGAGATACGCAGTATTTT
CDR3aa: CASSGDRVLGDTQYF
d_gene: TRBD1
j_gene: TRBJ2-3
v_gene: TRBV2
abundance: NA